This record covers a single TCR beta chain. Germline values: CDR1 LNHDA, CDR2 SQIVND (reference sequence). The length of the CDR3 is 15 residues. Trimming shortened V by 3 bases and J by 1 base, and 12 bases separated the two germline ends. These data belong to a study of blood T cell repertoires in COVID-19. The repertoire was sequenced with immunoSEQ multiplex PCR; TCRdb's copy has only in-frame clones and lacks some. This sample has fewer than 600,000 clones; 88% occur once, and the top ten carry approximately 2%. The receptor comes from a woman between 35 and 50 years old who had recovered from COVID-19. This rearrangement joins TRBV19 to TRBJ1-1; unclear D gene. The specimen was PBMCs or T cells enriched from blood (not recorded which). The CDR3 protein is CASSIRRGENTEAFF. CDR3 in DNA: TGTGCCAGTAGTATCAGACGAGGAGAGAACACTGAAGCTTTCTTT.